These 6 T cell receptor beta chains originate from one sample sequenced in a study of blood T cell repertoires in COVID-19. Sequenced by immunoSEQ multiplex PCR; TCRdb stores in-frame clones only, minus some. The table records 130,000 to 150,000 clones, 80% to 90% of them present only once. Sequencing used peripheral blood. These receptors came from a woman in her forties or fifties with active or convalescent COVID-19.

Comment on this clone: Other DNA sequences in this sample translate to the same CDR3. As DNA, the CDR3 is TGTGCCAGCAGTTTGGGACAGGGTTCCTACGAGCAGTACTTC. It translates to CASSLGQGSYEQYF. The chain combines TRBV28 with TRBJ2-7; TRBD1 matches 9 bases. Trimming cost V 3 bases and J 1 base; bases outside gene matches: 1. Germline V gene data show CDR1 as MDHEN and CDR2 as SYDVKM. The CDR3 consists of 14 residues.

This clone was picked up one time. V is TRBV7-2 and J is TRBJ2-7; 13 bases align to TRBD2. From germline, CDR1 is SGHTA and CDR2 FQGNSA. The CDR3 runs 14 residues. With V trimmed by 4 bases and J by 7 bases, 4 bases remained unmatched. The CDR3 DNA follows: TGTGCCAGCAGCTCCCCGGGACTAGCGGGAGAGCAGTACTTC. It translates to CASSSPGLAGEQYF.

The genes are TRBV28 and TRBJ1-3, with a weak D call TRBD1 (5 bases). CDR3 size: 17 residues. CDR1 is MDHEN, CDR2 SYDVKM, per germline. The ends were cut back, 6 bases at V and 0 bases at J, with 18 bases in the middle. Here the CDR3 reads CASRWGQVHISGNTIYF. The CDR3 coding sequence is TGTGCCAGCAGGTGGGGCCAGGTCCATATCTCTGGAAACACCATATATTTT.

This chain joins TRBV27 and TRBJ2-7, with 7 positions matching TRBD2. J lost 7 bases, V lost 4 bases, and 7 bases had no gene match. Germline CDR1 and CDR2: MNHEY and SMNVEV (reference sequence). The CDR3 is 13 amino acids. CDR3: CASSSSGTTEQYF. CDR3 nucleotide sequence: TGTGCCAGCAGTTCCTCCGGGACTACAGAGCAGTACTTC.

The chain uses TRBV6-4 and TRBJ1-1, with D perhaps TRBD1 (5 bases). In germline, CDR1 is MRHNA, CDR2 SNTAGT. Trimming removed 6 bases from V and 0 bases from J, with 11 bases in between. The CDR3 has 14 amino acids. CDR3 residues: CASRRDSMNTEAFF. The CDR3 coding sequence is TGTGCCAGCAGGAGAGACAGTATGAACACTGAAGCTTTCTTT.

V is TRBV11-2 and J is TRBJ2-3; the match to TRBD2 covers 9 bases. Germline V gene lookup returns CDR1 SGHAT and CDR2 FQNNGV. Losses at the gene ends were 5 bases for V and 6 bases for J; bases not matched to a gene: 15. The CDR3 has 17 amino acids. The CDR3 protein is CASSGRAGAGGGDTQYF. The CDR3 bases are TGTGCCAGCAGCGGCCGAGCCGGAGCGGGGGGTGGGGATACGCAGTATTTT.